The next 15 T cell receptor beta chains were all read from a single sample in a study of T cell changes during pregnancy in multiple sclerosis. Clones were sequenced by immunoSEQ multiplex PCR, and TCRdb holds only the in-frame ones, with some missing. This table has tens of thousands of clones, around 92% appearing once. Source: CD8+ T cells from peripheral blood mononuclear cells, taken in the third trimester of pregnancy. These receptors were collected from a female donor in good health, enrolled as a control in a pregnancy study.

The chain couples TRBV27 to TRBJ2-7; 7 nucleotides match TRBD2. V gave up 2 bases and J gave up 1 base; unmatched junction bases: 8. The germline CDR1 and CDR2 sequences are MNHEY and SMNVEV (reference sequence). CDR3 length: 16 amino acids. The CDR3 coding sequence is TGTGCCAGCAGTTTAATGGGGCAGGGAGGGTCCTACGAGCAGTACTTC. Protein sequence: CASSLMGQGGSYEQYF.

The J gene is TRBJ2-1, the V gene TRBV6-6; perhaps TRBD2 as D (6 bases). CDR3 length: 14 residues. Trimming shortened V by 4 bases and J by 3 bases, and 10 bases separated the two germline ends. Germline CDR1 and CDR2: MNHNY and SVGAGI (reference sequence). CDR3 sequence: CASSWETSYNEQFF. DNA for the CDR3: TGTGCCAGCAGTTGGGAGACTAGCTACAATGAGCAGTTCTTC.

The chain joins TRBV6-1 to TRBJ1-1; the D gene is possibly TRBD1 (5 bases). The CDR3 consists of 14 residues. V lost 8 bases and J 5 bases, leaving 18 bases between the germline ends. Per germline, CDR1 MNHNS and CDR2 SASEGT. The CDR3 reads CASPAQGAGTEAFF. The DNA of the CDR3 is TGTGCCAGCCCGGCCCAGGGCGCGGGAACTGAAGCTTTCTTT.

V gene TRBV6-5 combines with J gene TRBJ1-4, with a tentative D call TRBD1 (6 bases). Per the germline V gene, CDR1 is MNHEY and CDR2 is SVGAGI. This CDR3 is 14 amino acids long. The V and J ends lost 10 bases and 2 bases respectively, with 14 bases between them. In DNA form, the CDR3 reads TGTGCCACCACCGGGGGGGGCACTAATGAAAAACTGTTTTTT. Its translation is CATTGGGTNEKLFF.

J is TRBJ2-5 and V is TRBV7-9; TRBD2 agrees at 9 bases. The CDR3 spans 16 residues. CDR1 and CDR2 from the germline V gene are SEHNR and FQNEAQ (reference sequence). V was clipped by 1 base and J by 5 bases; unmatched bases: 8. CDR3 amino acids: CASSLDLAGLDETQYF. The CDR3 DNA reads TGTGCCAGCAGCTTAGATCTAGCGGGGTTGGATGAGACCCAGTACTTC.

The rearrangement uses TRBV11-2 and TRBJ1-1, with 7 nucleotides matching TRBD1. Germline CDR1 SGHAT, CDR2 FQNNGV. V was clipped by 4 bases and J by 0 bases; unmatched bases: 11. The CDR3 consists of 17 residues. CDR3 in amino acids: CASSSSDRDPLNTEAFF. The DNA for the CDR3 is TGTGCCAGCAGCTCCTCCGACAGGGACCCATTGAACACTGAAGCTTTCTTT. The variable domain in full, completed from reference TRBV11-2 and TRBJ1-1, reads EAGVAQSPRYKIIEKRQSVAFWCNPISGHATLYWYQQILGQGPKLLIQFQNNGVVDDSQLPKDRFSAERLKGVDSTLKIQPAKLEDSAVYLCASSSSDRDPLNTEAFFGQGTRLTVV.

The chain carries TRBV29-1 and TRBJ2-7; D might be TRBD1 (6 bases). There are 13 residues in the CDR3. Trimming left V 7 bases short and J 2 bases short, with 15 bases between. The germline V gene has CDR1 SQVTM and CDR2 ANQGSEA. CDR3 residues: CSAADRETYEQYF. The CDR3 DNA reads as TGCAGCGCCGCGGACAGAGAGACCTACGAGCAGTACTTC.

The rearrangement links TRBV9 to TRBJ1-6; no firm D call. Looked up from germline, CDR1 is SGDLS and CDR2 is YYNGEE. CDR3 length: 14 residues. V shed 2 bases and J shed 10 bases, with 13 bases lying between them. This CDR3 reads CASSVSGVGSPLHF. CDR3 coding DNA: TGTGCCAGCAGCGTTTCCGGGGTGGGGTCACCCCTCCACTTT.

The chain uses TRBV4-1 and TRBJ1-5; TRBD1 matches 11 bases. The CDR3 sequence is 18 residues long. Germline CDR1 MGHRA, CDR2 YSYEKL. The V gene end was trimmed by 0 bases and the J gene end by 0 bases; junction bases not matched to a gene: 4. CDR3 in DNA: TGCGCCAGCAGCCAAGATCCAGGGACAGGGGGTAGCAATCAGCCCCAGCATTTT. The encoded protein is CASSQDPGTGGSNQPQHF.

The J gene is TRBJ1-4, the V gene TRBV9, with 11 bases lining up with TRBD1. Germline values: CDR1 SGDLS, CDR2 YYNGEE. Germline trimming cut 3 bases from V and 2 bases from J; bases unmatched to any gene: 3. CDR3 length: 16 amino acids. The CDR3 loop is CASSAGTGGTNEKLFF. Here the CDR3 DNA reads TGTGCCAGCAGCGCAGGGACAGGGGGGACTAATGAAAAACTGTTTTTT. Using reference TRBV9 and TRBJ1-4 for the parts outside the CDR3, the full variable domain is DSGVTQTPKHLITATGQRVTLRCSPRSGDLSVYWYQQSLDQGLQFLIQYYNGEERAKGNILERFSAQQFPDLHSELNLSSLELGDSALYFCASSAGTGGTNEKLFFGSGTQLSVL.

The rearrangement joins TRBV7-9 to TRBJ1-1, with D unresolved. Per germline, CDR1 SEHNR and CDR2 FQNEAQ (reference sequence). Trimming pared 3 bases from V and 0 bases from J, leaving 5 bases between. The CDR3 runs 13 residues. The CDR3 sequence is CASSFGMNTEAFF. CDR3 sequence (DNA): TGTGCCAGCAGCTTCGGGATGAACACTGAAGCTTTCTTT.

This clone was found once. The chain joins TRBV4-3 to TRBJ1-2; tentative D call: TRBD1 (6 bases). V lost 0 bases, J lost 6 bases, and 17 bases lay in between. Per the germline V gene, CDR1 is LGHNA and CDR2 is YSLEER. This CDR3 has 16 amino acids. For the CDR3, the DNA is TGCGCCAGCAGCCAAGATGAGGTCAGGGGTGTCGATGGCTACACCTTC. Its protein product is CASSQDEVRGVDGYTF.

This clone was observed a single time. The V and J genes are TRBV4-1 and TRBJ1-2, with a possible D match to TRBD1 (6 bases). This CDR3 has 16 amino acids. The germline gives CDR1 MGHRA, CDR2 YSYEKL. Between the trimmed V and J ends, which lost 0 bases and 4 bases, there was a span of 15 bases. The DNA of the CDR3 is TGCGCCAGCAGCCAAGACGCCTTTGGACAGCCCTATGGCTACACCTTC. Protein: CASSQDAFGQPYGYTF.

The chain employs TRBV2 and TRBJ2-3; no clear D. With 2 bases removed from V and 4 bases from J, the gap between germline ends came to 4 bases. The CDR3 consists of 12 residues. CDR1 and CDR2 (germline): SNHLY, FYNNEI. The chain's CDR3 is CASSELSDTQYF. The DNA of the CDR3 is TGTGCCAGCAGTGAATTATCAGATACGCAGTATTTT.

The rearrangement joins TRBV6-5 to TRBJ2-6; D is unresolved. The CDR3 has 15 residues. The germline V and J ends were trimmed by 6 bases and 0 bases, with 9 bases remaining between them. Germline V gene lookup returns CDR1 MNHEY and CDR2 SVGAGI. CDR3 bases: TGTGCCAGCAGCCTAGTCGCCTCTGGGGCCAACGTCCTGACTTTC. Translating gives CASSLVASGANVLTF.